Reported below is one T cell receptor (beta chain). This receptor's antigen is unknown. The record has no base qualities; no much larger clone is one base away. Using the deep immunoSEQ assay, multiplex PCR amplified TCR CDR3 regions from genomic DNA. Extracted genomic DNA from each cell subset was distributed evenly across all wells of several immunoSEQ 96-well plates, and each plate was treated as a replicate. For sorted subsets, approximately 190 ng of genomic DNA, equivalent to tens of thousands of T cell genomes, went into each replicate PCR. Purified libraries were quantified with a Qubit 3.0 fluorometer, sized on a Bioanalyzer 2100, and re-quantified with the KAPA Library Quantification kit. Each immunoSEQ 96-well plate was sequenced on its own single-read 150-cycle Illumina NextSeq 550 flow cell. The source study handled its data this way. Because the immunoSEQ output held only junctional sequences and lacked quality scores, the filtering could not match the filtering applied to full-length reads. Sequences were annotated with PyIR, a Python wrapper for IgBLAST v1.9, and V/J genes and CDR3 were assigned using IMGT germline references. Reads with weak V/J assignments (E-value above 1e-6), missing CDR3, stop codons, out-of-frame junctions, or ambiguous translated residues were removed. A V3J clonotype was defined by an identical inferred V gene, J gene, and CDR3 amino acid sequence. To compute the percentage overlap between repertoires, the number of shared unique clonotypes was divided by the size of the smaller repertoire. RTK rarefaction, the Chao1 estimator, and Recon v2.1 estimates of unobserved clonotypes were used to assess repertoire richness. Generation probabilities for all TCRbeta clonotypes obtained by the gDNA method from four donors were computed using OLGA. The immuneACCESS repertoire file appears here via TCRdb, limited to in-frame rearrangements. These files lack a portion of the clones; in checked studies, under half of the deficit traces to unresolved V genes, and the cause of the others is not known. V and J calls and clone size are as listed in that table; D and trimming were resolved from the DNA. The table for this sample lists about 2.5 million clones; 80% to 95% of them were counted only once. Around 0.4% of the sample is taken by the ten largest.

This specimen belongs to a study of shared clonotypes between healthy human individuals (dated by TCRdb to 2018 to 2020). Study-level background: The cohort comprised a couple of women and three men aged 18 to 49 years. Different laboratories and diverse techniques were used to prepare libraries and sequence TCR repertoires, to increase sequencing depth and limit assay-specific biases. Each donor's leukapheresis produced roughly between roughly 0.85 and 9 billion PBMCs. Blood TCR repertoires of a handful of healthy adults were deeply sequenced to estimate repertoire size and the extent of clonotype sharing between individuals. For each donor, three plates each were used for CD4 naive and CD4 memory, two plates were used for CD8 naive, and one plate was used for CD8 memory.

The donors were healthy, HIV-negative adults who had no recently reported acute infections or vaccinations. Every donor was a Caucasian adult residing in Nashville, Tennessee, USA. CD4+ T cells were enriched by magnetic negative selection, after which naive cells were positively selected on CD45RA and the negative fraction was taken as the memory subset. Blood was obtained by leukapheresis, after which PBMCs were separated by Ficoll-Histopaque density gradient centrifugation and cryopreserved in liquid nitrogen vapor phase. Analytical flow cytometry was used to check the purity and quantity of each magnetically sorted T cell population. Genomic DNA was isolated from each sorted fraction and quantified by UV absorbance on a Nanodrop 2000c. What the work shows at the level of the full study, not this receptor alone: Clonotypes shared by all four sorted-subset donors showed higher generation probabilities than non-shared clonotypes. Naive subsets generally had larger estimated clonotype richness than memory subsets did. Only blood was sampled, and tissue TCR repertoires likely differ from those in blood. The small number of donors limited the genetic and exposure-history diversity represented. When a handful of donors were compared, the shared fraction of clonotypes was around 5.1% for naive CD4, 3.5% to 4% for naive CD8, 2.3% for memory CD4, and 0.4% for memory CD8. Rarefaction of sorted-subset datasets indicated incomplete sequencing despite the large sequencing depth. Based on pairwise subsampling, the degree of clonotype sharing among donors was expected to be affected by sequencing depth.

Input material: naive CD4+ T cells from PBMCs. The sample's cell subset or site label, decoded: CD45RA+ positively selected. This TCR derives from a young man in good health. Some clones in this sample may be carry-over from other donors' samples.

In nucleotide form, the sequence is TGTGCCAGTAGTACCCCGGGACAGGGGGCGTCGAGTGAAAAACTGTTTTTT. Translated, it reads CASSTPGQGASSEKLFF. Rearrangement joined TRBV19 to TRBJ1-4; 12 nucleotides in the junction match TRBD1. The CDR3 numbers 17 residues from cysteine through phenylalanine. Only the CDR3 DNA stays, 51 bases, in frame from base 1. The germline V gene (reference sequence) gives CDR1 as LNHDA and CDR2 as SQIVND. At the junction V is shortened by 4 bases and J by 7 bases; bases outside the gene matches: 10.